Listed below are T cell receptor beta chains from one sample, sequenced in a study of cytomegalovirus exposure and HLA in healthy donors. Here immunoSEQ multiplex PCR was the method, and the copy in TCRdb shows in-frame clones only, minus some. The sample holds about 100,000 clones, roughly 85% seen once. Sequences were obtained from PBMCs. These receptors came from a woman aged 35 to 49 in good health and CMV-seronegative. Each CDR3 is given with its conserved first and last residue. D genes are given only for firm matches. Size is omitted from some rows. Given values are once, few, many or a class for expanded clones.

DNA,CDR3,size,J,V,D
TGTGCCAGCAGCACCAACAGGGGGCGCCGAGCCTACGAGCAGTACTTC,CASSTNRGRRAYEQYF,.,TRBJ2-7,TRBV7-2,TRBD1
TGTGCCTGGACAGGGGCGGACGAGCAGTACTTC,CAWTGADEQYF,.,TRBJ2-7,TRBV30,.
TGTGCCAGCACCCCGAGCTTGTTCACAGATACGCAGTATTTT,CASTPSLFTDTQYF,.,TRBJ2-3,TRBV7-2,.
TGTGCCAGCAGCGCTAGCGGGAGGAAGTTCGATGAGCAGTTCTTC,CASSASGRKFDEQFF,.,TRBJ2-1,TRBV28,TRBD2
TGTGCCAGCAGCATTGCGACGGGACAGCGCCAAGAGACCCAGTACTTC,CASSIATGQRQETQYF,.,TRBJ2-5,TRBV21-1,.
TGTGCCAGCAGCTTAGACTACGGACAGGGGGCGAACACTGAAGCTTTCTTT,CASSLDYGQGANTEAFF,.,TRBJ1-1,TRBV7-9,TRBD1
TGTGCCAGCGGGGGCGGAGTGAGCACAGATACGCAGTATTTT,CASGGGVSTDTQYF,.,TRBJ2-3,TRBV2,.
TGTGCCAGCAGCTTAGATCGGGGGGGCCCGACAGATACGCAGTATTTT,CASSLDRGGPTDTQYF,.,TRBJ2-3,TRBV11-2,TRBD2
TGTGCCAGCAGTTTCGCGACAGGGGAATATGGCTACACCTTC,CASSFATGEYGYTF,.,TRBJ1-2,TRBV28,TRBD1
TGTGCCAGCAGCTTTTTTCCGGGCAGGGCCTCCTACGAGCAGTACTTC,CASSFFPGRASYEQYF,.,TRBJ2-7,TRBV7-9,.
TGTGCCAGCAGTGTCGACAGGGCGGACACTGAAGCTTTCTTT,CASSVDRADTEAFF,few,TRBJ1-1,TRBV6-5,TRBD1
TGTGCCTGGAGACAGGGCCCGAACTATGGCTACACCTTC,CAWRQGPNYGYTF,.,TRBJ1-2,TRBV30,.
TGCGCCAGCAGCTACGCGACAGGGGACACCGGGGAGCTGTTTTTT,CASSYATGDTGELFF,.,TRBJ2-2,TRBV5-1,TRBD1
TGTGCCTTTCAGGACAGATCCCTTTCCTACGAGCAGTACTTC,CAFQDRSLSYEQYF,.,TRBJ2-7,TRBV2,.
TGTGCCAGCAGCGTAGAAGGACAGGGTGTCAACAATGAGCAGTTCTTC,CASSVEGQGVNNEQFF,.,TRBJ2-1,TRBV9,TRBD1
TGTGCCAGCAGCGTAGAATCGGGGAATGAGCAGTTCTTC,CASSVESGNEQFF,.,TRBJ2-1,TRBV9,.